This TCR beta chain comes out of a study of blood T cell repertoires in COVID-19. The overall study: From T cells, B-cell-depleted T cells, or PBMCs came the material, which was cDNA or gDNA.

The protocol was immunoSEQ multiplex PCR, while the TCRdb copy is restricted to in-frame clones and leaves out a portion. This sample yields approximately 140,000 clones, of which approximately 84% are seen a single time; about 2% belongs to the top ten. V was shortened by 3 bases and J by 0 bases, with 11 bases between the two germline ends. Germline CDR1 SEHNR, CDR2 FQNEAQ (reference sequence). The CDR3 extends over 15 amino acids. The specimen was peripheral blood. The source is a man between 65 and 85 years old with acute or convalescent COVID-19. The chain is built from TRBV7-9 and TRBJ1-1; D might be TRBD1 (6 bases). The chain's CDR3 is CASSLRAGVNTEAFF. The CDR3 DNA sequence: TGTGCCAGCAGCTTGAGGGCAGGGGTGAACACTGAAGCTTTCTTT.